A single sample gave rise to the 17 T cell receptor beta chains below, sequenced in a study of cytomegalovirus exposure and HLA in healthy donors (dated by TCRdb to the late 2010s). Receptor amplification or capture employed the immunoSEQ multiplex PCR assay. The multiplex PCR relied on a mix of 60 forward primers for TCR Vbeta segments and 13 reverse primers for TCR Jbeta segments. Imported from immuneACCESS, the table was reduced by TCRdb to in-frame sequences with V and J called. These copies leave out some clones; in studies compared against another copy, an unresolved V gene accounts for under half, and the cause of the remainder is not known. Counted in this sample were 120,000 or so clones; over 65% of them appeared once. The top ten clonotypes cover 20% of the sample. The specimen sequenced was PBMCs. These receptors came from a man between 18 and 29 years old in good health and CMV-seropositive.

This chain links TRBV27 with TRBJ2-7, with D unresolved. CDR1 is MNHEY, CDR2 SMNVEV, per germline (reference sequence). The V gene lost 1 base and the J gene lost 4 bases, with 11 bases spanning the gap. The CDR3 runs to 14 residues. This CDR3 is CASSLYAEGYEQYF. CDR3 DNA: TGTGCCAGCAGTTTATACGCGGAAGGATACGAGCAGTACTTC.

The chain is built from TRBV2 and TRBJ2-5; weak D call: TRBD2 (5 bases). The J call may be wrong; the DNA end is better matched by TRBJ2-7. The CDR3 is 10 residues long. The germline V gene encodes CDR1 SNHLY and CDR2 FYNNEI. The CDR3 bases are TGTGCCAGCGAGGGCTACGAGCAGTACTTC. Translating it yields CASEGYEQYF.

The V call is TRBV10-2, the J call TRBJ2-5; TRBD2 matches 12 bases. With 5 bases clipped from V and 5 bases from J, the junction kept 3 bases outside the gene matches. CDR1 is WSHSY, CDR2 SAAADI, per germline. The CDR3 sequence is 14 residues long. As DNA, the CDR3 is TGCGCCAGCAGTACTAGCGGGGGGAGGGAGACCCAGTACTTC. Translating gives CASSTSGGRETQYF.

The chain links TRBV4-1 to TRBJ2-3; D remains unclear. The CDR3 is 14 amino acids. The V gene lost 4 bases and the J gene lost 4 bases, with 12 bases spanning the gap. Germline CDR1 and CDR2: MGHRA and YSYEKL. DNA for the CDR3: TGCGCCAGCAGCCTTGGGCTGGGCTCAGATACGCAGTATTTT. Translating it yields CASSLGLGSDTQYF.

This clone was seen a few times. The chain has TRBV5-6 and TRBJ2-1; 12 bases fit TRBD2. The CDR3 is made up of 19 amino acids. CDR1 is SGHDT, CDR2 YYEEEE, per germline. Unmatched junction bases numbered 9, after V lost 2 bases and J lost 0 bases. The CDR3 region is CASSFRSSGGELSYNEQFF. CDR3 bases: TGTGCCAGCAGCTTTAGGTCTAGCGGGGGGGAACTCTCCTACAATGAGCAGTTCTTC.

CDR3 amino acids: CASGDTVTYEQYF. CDR3 in DNA: TGTGCCAGCGGCGACACGGTGACCTACGAGCAGTACTTC. The chain uses TRBV2 and TRBJ2-7; D is unresolved. The CDR3 is made up of 13 amino acids. Between the trimmed V and J ends, which lost 8 bases and 2 bases, there was a span of 13 bases. Germline lookup yields CDR1 SNHLY and CDR2 FYNNEI.

The CDR3 nucleotides read TGTGCCAGCAGCTCGCTAAACTATGGCTACACCTTC. This translates into CASSSLNYGYTF. The chain is built from TRBV7-2 and TRBJ1-2; D uncertain. CDR1 and CDR2 (germline): SGHTA, FQGNSA. V lost 4 bases and J lost 2, with 5 bases in between. The CDR3 has 12 residues.

This CDR3 reads CASSEGQGMLGYTF. In DNA form, the CDR3 reads TGTGCCAGCAGTGAGGGGCAGGGGATGCTCGGCTACACCTTC. The chain combines TRBV2 with TRBJ1-2; possibly TRBD1 for D (6 bases). The V gene lost 3 bases and the J gene lost 8 bases, with 16 bases spanning the gap. The germline CDR1 and CDR2 sequences are SNHLY and FYNNEI. The CDR3 is 14 amino acids.

This clone has only one observation. The chain recombines TRBV5-6 with TRBJ2-1; 7 bases match TRBD2. Per the germline V gene, CDR1 is SGHDT and CDR2 is YYEEEE. Germline trimming cut 5 bases from V and 8 bases from J; bases unmatched to any gene: 10. The CDR3 is made up of 14 amino acids. CDR3 nucleotide sequence: TGTGCCAGCAGAGGCTGGGGAGGGACTGATGAGCAGTTCTTC. Translation gives CASRGWGGTDEQFF. The whole variable domain, remainder taken from reference TRBV5-6 and TRBJ2-1, is DAGVTQSPTHLIKTRGQQVTLRCSPKSGHDTVSWYQQALGQGPQFIFQYYEEEERQRGNFPDRFSGHQFPNYSSELNVNALLLGDSALYLCASRGWGGTDEQFFGPGTRLTVL.

The J gene is TRBJ2-3, the V gene TRBV13, with D unclear. Germline assignment: CDR1 PRHDT and CDR2 FYEKMQ (reference sequence). Trimming removed 5 bases at V and 0 bases at J, with 18 bases between. There are 17 residues in the CDR3. The CDR3 DNA is TGTGCCAGCAGCGCAGACTTGACGGCGGTTAGCACAGATACGCAGTATTTT. Translating gives CASSADLTAVSTDTQYF.

The rearrangement uses TRBV10-3 and TRBJ1-4; 7 positions match TRBD1. Germline V lookup: CDR1 ENHRY, CDR2 SYGVKD. CDR3 length: 12 amino acids. V was pared by 4 bases and J by 8 bases, with 1 base of the junction left unmatched. CDR3: CAISATGEKLFF. The DNA of the CDR3 is TGTGCCATCAGTGCGACAGGGGAAAAACTGTTTTTT.

This sequence joins TRBV7-9 and TRBJ2-1; D remains ambiguous. Per the germline V gene, CDR1 is SEHNR and CDR2 is FQNEAQ (reference sequence). The CDR3 spans 13 residues. V gave up 11 bases and J gave up 4 bases, with 15 bases separating them. The CDR3 DNA sequence: TGTGCCGGCGATAGAAACAGTTACAATGAGCAGTTCTTC. Translation: CAGDRNSYNEQFF. Filled out from reference TRBV7-9 and TRBJ2-1, the complete variable domain reads DTGVSQNPRHKITKRGQNVTFRCDPISEHNRLYWYRQTLGQGPEFLTYFQNEAQLEKSRLLSDRFSAERPKGSFSTLEIQRTEQGDSAMYLCAGDRNSYNEQFFGPGTRLTVL.

The chain carries TRBV9 and TRBJ2-7; TRBD2 is a possible D gene (6 bases). The germline V gene has CDR1 SGDLS and CDR2 YYNGEE. The ends were cut back, 5 bases at V and 1 base at J, with 19 bases in the middle. The CDR3 consists of 16 residues. CDR3 sequence: CASSKAQGDSSYEQYF. CDR3 DNA: TGTGCCAGCAGTAAAGCCCAAGGGGACTCTTCCTACGAGCAGTACTTC.

This chain joins TRBV10-2 and TRBJ2-1; unclear D gene. This CDR3 region has 15 residues. CDR1 is WSHSY, CDR2 SAAADI, per germline. The V gene lost 6 bases and the J gene lost 1 base, with 13 bases spanning the gap. This CDR3 reads CASSTSYKSYNEQFF. CDR3 nucleotides: TGCGCCAGCAGCACTTCGTATAAATCCTACAATGAGCAGTTCTTC.

The chain is built from TRBV6-1 and TRBJ1-3; D uncertain. The germline CDR1 and CDR2 sequences are MNHNS and SASEGT. The length of the CDR3 is 13 residues. Trimming removed 8 bases at V and 1 base at J, with 9 bases between. CDR3 sequence: CASEIESGNTIYF. The DNA for the CDR3 is TGTGCCAGCGAGATAGAGTCTGGAAACACCATATATTTT.

Only one count was recorded for this clone. The V and J genes are TRBV6-5 and TRBJ1-5; 8 bases are shared with TRBD1. The J segment lost 5 bases and the V segment lost 4 bases, leaving 7 bases of the junction unmatched. CDR3 length: 15 amino acids. Germline V gives CDR1 MNHEY, CDR2 SVGAGI. The CDR3 region has the DNA TGTGCCAGCAGTTCAGGACAGGGCCCTTATCAGCCCCAGCATTTT. Its translation: CASSSGQGPYQPQHF.

This clone was detected a few times. The chain is built from TRBV7-8 and TRBJ1-1; TRBD1 matches 11 bases. V lost 5 bases to trimming and J lost 8 bases; unmatched junction nucleotides: 10. This CDR3 contains 15 residues. Germline CDR1 and CDR2: SGHVS and FQNEAQ. This chain's CDR3 is CASSPPGTGGVEAFF. The CDR3 nucleotides are TGTGCCAGCAGCCCCCCGGGGACAGGGGGTGTGGAAGCTTTCTTT.